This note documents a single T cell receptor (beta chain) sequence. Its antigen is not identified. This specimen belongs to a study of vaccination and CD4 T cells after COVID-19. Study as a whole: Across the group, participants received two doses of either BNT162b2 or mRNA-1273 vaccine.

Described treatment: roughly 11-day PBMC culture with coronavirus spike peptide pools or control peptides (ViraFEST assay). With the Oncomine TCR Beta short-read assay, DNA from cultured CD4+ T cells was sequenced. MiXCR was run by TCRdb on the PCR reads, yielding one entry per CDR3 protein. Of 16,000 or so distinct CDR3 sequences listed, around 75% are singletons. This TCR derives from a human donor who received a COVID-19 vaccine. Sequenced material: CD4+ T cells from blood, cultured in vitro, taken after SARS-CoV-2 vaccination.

This chain's CDR3 is CASSSDRLLNQPQHF. In DNA, the CDR3 is TGTGCCAGCAGCTCGGACAGGCTCCTCAATCAGCCCCAGCATTTT. The genes are TRBV7-9 and TRBJ1-5; TRBD1 matches at 7 bases. Germline CDR1 and CDR2: SEHNR and FQNEAQ (reference sequence). This CDR3 comprises 15 residues. The ends lost 4 bases at V and 3 bases at J; junction bases unmatched: 6.